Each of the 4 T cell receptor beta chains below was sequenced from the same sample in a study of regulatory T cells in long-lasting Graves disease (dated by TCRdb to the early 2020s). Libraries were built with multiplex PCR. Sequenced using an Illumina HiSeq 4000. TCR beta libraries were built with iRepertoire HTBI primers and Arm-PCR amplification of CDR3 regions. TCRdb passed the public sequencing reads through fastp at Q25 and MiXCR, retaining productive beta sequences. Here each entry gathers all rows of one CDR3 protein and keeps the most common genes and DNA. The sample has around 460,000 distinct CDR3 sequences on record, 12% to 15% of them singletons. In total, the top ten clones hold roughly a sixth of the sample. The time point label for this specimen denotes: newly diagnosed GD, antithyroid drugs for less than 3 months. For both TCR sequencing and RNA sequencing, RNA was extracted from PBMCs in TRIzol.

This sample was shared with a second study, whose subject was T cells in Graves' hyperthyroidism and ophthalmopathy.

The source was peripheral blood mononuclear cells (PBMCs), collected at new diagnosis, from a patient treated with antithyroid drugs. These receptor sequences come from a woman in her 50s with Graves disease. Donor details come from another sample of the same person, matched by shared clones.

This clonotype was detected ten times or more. CDR3 residues: CASSQDLTENQPQHF. The CDR3 DNA reads as TGTGCCAGCAGCCAAGATTTAACGGAAAATCAGCCCCAGCATTTT. The V gene is TRBV3-1, the J gene TRBJ1-5; D call uncertain. V dropped 0 bases and J dropped 4 bases, with 10 bases sitting between them. CDR3 length: 15 amino acids. CDR1 and CDR2 from the germline V gene are LGHDT and YNNKEL (reference sequence).

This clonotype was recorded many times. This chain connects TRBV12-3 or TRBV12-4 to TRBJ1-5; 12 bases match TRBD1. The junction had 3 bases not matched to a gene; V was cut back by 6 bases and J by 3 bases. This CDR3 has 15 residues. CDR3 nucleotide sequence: TGTGCCAGCAGGGGGACAGGGGGCTTCAATCAGCCCCAGCATTTT. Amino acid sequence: CASRGTGGFNQPQHF.

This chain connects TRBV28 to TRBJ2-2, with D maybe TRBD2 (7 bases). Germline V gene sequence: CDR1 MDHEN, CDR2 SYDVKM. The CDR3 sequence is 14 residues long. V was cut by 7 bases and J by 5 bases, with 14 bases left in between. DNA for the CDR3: TGTGCCAGCACTAGCGGAACAGGGACCGGGGAGCTGTTTTTT. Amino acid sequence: CASTSGTGTGELFF. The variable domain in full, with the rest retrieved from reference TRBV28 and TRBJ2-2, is DVKVTQSSRYLVKRTGEKVFLECVQDMDHENMFWYRQDPGLGLRLIYFSYDVKMKEKGDIPEGYSVSREKKERFSLILESASTNQTSMYLCASTSGTGTGELFFGEGSRLTVL.

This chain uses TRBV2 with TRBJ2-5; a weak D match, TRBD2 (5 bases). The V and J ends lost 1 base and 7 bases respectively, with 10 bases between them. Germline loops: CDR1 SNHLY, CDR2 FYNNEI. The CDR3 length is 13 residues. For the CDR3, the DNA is TGTGCCAGCAGTGAAGGTGGGAGAGGGACCCAGTACTTC. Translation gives CASSEGGRGTQYF.